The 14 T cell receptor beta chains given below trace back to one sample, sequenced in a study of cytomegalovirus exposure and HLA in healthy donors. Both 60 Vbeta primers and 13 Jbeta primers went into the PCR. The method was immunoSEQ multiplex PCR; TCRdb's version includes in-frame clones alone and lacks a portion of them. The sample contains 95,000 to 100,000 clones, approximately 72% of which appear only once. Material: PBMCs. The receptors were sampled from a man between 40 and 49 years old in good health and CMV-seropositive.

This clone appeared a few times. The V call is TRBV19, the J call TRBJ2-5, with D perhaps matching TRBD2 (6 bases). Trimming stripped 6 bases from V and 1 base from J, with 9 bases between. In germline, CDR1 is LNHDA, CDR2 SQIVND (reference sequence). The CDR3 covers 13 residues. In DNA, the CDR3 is TGTGCCAGTAGCGGGAGAGTCCAAGAGACCCAGTACTTC. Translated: CASSGRVQETQYF.

As DNA, the CDR3 is TGTGCCAGCAGTTTATCGCGGGGAGGAGCGAATGGCTACACCTTC. As protein: CASSLSRGGANGYTF. The chain links TRBV27 to TRBJ1-2, with D unresolved. Trimming pared 0 bases from V and 6 bases from J, leaving 14 bases between. CDR1 and CDR2 (germline): MNHEY, SMNVEV (reference sequence). The CDR3 runs to 15 residues.

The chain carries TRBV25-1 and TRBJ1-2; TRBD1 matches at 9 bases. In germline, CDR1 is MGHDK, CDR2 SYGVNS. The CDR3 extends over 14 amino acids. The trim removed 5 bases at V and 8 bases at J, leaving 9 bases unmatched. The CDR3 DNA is TGTGCCAGCAGTTGGACAGGGGATTCTGGGGGCTACACCTTC. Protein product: CASSWTGDSGGYTF.

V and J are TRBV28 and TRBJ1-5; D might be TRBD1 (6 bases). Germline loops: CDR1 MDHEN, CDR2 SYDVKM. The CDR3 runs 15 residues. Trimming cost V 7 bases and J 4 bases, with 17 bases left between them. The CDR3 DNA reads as TGTGCCAGCAAGAACTCGGACAGCCTTAATCAGCCCCAGCATTTT. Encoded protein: CASKNSDSLNQPQHF.

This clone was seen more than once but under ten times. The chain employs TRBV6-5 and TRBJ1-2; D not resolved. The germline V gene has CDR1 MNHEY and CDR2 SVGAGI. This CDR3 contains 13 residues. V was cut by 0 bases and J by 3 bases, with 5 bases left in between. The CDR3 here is CASSYSQDYGYTF. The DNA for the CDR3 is TGTGCCAGCAGTTACTCGCAGGACTATGGCTACACCTTC.

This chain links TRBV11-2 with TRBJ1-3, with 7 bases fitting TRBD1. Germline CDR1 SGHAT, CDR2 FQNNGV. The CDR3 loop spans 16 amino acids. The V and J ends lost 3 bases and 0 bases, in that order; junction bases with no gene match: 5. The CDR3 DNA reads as TGTGCCAGCAGCTTTGGGGGACAGAACTCTGGAAACACCATATATTTT. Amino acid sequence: CASSFGGQNSGNTIYF.

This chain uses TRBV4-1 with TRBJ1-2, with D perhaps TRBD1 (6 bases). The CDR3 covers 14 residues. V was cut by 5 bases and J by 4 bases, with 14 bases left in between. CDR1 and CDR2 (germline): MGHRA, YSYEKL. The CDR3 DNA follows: TGCGCCAGCAGCAAAGGGGGGGGGATCTATGGCTACACCTTC. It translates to CASSKGGGIYGYTF.

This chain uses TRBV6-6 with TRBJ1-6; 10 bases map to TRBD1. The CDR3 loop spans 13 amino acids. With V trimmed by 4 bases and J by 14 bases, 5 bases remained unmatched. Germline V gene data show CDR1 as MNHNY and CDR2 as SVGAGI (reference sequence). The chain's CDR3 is CASSSGQGSSLHF. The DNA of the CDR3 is TGTGCCAGCAGTTCGGGACAGGGGTCCTCCCTCCACTTT.

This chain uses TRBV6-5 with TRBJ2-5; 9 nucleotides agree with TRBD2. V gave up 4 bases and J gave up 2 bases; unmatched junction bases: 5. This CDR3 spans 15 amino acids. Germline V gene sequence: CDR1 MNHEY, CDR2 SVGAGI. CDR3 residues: CASSSKTSGQETQYF. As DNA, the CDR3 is TGTGCCAGCAGTTCCAAGACTAGCGGACAAGAGACCCAGTACTTC.

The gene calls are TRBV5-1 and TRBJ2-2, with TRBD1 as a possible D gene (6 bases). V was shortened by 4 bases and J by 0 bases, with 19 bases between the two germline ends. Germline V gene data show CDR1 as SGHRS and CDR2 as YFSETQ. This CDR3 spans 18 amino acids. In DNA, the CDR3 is TGCGCCAGCAGCCCCCAGGGGTCCATCTTCTCGAACACCGGGGAGCTGTTTTTT. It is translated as CASSPQGSIFSNTGELFF.

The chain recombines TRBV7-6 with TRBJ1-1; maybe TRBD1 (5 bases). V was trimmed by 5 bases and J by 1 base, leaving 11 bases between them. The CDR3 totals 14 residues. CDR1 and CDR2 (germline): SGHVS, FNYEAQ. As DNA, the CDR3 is TGTGCCAGCAGCGTCCGTCAGGGGAACACTGAAGCTTTCTTT. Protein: CASSVRQGNTEAFF.

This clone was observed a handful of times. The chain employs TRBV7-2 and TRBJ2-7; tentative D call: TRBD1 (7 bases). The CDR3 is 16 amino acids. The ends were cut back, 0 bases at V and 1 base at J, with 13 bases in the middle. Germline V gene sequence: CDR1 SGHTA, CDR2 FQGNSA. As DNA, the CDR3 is TGTGCCAGCAGCTTAGCGGCGGCAGGGGGGTCCTACGAGCAGTACTTC. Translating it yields CASSLAAAGGSYEQYF.

The CDR3 protein is CASSQGVEETQYF. CDR3 nucleotides: TGTGCCAGCAGCCAGGGGGTGGAAGAGACCCAGTACTTC. This chain uses TRBV9 with TRBJ2-5; 7 nucleotides line up with TRBD1. From germline, CDR1 is SGDLS and CDR2 YYNGEE. V lost 4 bases, J lost 3 bases, and 3 bases stayed unmatched. The CDR3 length is 13 residues.

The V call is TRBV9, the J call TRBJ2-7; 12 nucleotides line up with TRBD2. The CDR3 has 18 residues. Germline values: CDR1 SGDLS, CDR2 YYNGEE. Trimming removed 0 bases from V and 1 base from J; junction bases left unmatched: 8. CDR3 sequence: CASSVEGKGLAGSYEQYF. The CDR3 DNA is TGTGCCAGCAGCGTAGAAGGGAAGGGACTAGCGGGTTCCTACGAGCAGTACTTC. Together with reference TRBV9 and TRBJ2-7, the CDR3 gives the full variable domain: DSGVTQTPKHLITATGQRVTLRCSPRSGDLSVYWYQQSLDQGLQFLIQYYNGEERAKGNILERFSAQQFPDLHSELNLSSLELGDSALYFCASSVEGKGLAGSYEQYFGPGTRLTVT.